The rows below give T cell receptor beta chains drawn from one sample of a study of technical replicates of blood from several donors. Repertoires were generated with immunoSEQ multiplex PCR, while TCRdb's copy carries only in-frame clones and drops some. The data hold 79,000 or so clones, with 95% to 97% observed a single time. Sequencing input: T cells isolated from PBMCs. These receptors were obtained from a human donor in good health. CDR3s include the opening cysteine and the closing phenylalanine or tryptophan. A D gene is named only where the DNA matches it firmly. Not every row has a clone size; where given, it reads once, few, many or a size class.

size,D,V,J,CDR3,DNA
-,-,TRBV7-2,TRBJ2-1,CASSRGDGLEQFF,TGTGCCAGCAGTCGAGGTGACGGACTAGAGCAGTTCTTC
-,-,TRBV10-3,TRBJ2-1,CAISEPGGDATYNEQFF,TGTGCCATCAGTGAGCCGGGTGGAGATGCAACCTACAATGAGCAGTTCTTC
-,TRBD2,TRBV28,TRBJ2-7,CASSSSGSNILYEQYF,TGTGCCAGCAGTTCTAGCGGGAGCAATATACTCTACGAGCAGTACTTC
-,-,TRBV5-7,TRBJ2-7,CASSLVLGPYEQYF,TGTGCCAGCAGCTTGGTTCTGGGGCCCTACGAGCAGTACTTC
once,-,TRBV11-2,TRBJ2-2,CASSLSGQRDGELFF,TGTGCCAGCAGCTTATCAGGACAGAGGGACGGGGAGCTGTTTTTT
-,-,TRBV27,TRBJ1-1,CASSSSGRGIGVTEAFF,TGTGCCAGCAGTTCATCCGGGAGAGGAATCGGGGTAACTGAAGCTTTCTTT
-,-,TRBV5-1,TRBJ1-5,CASSLGPKDQPQHF,TGCGCCAGCAGCTTGGGGCCGAAAGATCAGCCCCAGCATTTT
-,TRBD1,TRBV6-6,TRBJ2-3,CASSPRTGGTDTQYF,TGTGCCAGCAGCCCAAGGACAGGGGGCACAGATACGCAGTATTTT
-,-,TRBV10-3,TRBJ1-1,CAISEDSWAFF,TGTGCCATCAGTGAGGACAGTTGGGCTTTCTTT
-,-,TRBV28,TRBJ1-3,CASSSPREVSGNTIYF,TGTGCCAGCTCTAGTCCCAGGGAGGTGTCGGGAAACACCATATATTTT
once,-,TRBV6-5,TRBJ2-7,CASSTKQGYEQYF,TGTGCCAGCAGTACCAAACAGGGCTACGAGCAGTACTTC
-,TRBD1,TRBV7-9,TRBJ1-4,CASSLDGQEDEKLFF,TGTGCCAGCAGCTTAGATGGACAGGAGGATGAAAAACTGTTTTTT
-,TRBD2,TRBV25-1,TRBJ2-7,CASSEEAGGPNEQYF,TGTGCCAGCAGTGAAGAGGCGGGAGGGCCTAACGAGCAGTACTTC
-,TRBD2,TRBV27,TRBJ2-2,CASSLREGDTGELFF,TGTGCCAGCAGTTTACGGGAGGGGGACACCGGGGAGCTGTTTTTT
once,-,TRBV5-6,TRBJ1-1,CASSLRGLNTEAFF,TGTGCCAGCAGCTTGCGGGGGTTGAACACTGAAGCTTTCTTT
-,-,TRBV25-1,TRBJ1-2,CASSEMRGYTF,TGTGCCAGCAGTGAGATGCGGGGCTACACCTTC
-,-,TRBV19,TRBJ1-5,CASSMGRLPGPQHF,TGTGCCAGTAGTATGGGGAGGCTCCCTGGGCCCCAGCATTTT
-,-,TRBV7-8,TRBJ2-7,CASSFRGRYEQYF,TGTGCCAGCAGCTTTAGAGGAAGGTACGAGCAGTACTTC
few,-,TRBV6-4,TRBJ1-1,CASSSTGFTEAFF,TGTGCCAGCAGTAGCACAGGGTTCACTGAAGCTTTCTTT
-,-,TRBV30,TRBJ1-4,CAWSAAGGEKLFF,TGTGCCTGGAGTGCGGCCGGAGGAGAAAAACTGTTTTTT
-,-,TRBV11-3,TRBJ2-3,CASSSASVGGTDTQYF,TGTGCCAGCAGCTCAGCTAGCGTGGGGGGTACAGATACGCAGTATTTT
-,-,TRBV12-5,TRBJ2-1,CASGLVFQGGSYNEQFF,TGTGCTAGTGGTTTGGTATTTCAGGGGGGCTCCTACAATGAGCAGTTCTTC
once,TRBD2,TRBV30,TRBJ2-3,CAWSATSGRQADTQYF,TGTGCCTGGAGCGCGACTAGCGGGAGGCAGGCAGATACGCAGTATTTT
-,-,TRBV19,TRBJ1-5,CASSKGGYSNQPQHF,TGTGCCAGTAGTAAAGGGGGTTATAGCAATCAGCCCCAGCATTTT
once,-,TRBV6-5,TRBJ1-5,CASSYTSYQPQHF,TGTGCCAGCAGTTACACTTCCTATCAGCCCCAGCATTTT
-,TRBD2,TRBV11-2,TRBJ2-1,CASSFHAGGAANEQFF,TGTGCCAGCAGCTTTCATGCGGGAGGGGCAGCCAATGAGCAGTTCTTC
-,-,TRBV4-2,TRBJ1-5,CASSQDVRVNQPQHF,TGTGCCAGCAGCCAAGATGTGAGGGTGAATCAGCCCCAGCATTTT
-,TRBD2,TRBV11-2,TRBJ2-7,CASSLAWTSSYEQYF,TGTGCCAGCAGCTTAGCCTGGACTAGCAGTTACGAGCAGTACTTC
-,-,TRBV4-1,TRBJ1-2,CASSRSLELYGYTF,TGCGCCAGCAGCCGAAGTCTAGAACTGTATGGCTACACCTTC
-,TRBD2,TRBV6-1,TRBJ2-3,CASSAPERTSGTDTQYF,TGTGCCAGCAGTGCCCCGGAAAGGACTAGTGGCACAGATACGCAGTATTTT
-,TRBD2,TRBV19,TRBJ2-2,CASNSGGQNTGELFF,TGTGCCAGTAACTCGGGAGGGCAGAACACCGGGGAGCTGTTTTTT
-,TRBD1,TRBV27,TRBJ2-3,CASNSMTGLADTQYF,TGTGCCAGCAACTCAATGACAGGGTTAGCAGATACGCAGTATTTT
-,-,TRBV5-5,TRBJ1-2,CASSFRGSLPTNYGYTF,TGTGCCAGCAGCTTTAGGGGCAGTCTACCGACTAACTATGGCTACACCTTC
once,-,TRBV6-1,TRBJ1-5,CASSVEDSNQPQHF,TGTGCCAGCAGTGTAGAGGATAGCAATCAGCCCCAGCATTTT
few,-,TRBV6-5,TRBJ2-1,CASRNGLRAQFF,TGTGCCAGCAGAAACGGACTGCGAGCGCAGTTCTTC
-,-,TRBV27,TRBJ2-7,CATQRNPLGPYEQYF,TGTGCCACCCAACGAAATCCCCTAGGCCCCTACGAGCAGTACTTC
-,-,TRBV10-3,TRBJ2-1,CAISESAEQFF,TGTGCCATCAGTGAGTCGGCTGAGCAGTTCTTC
-,TRBD1,TRBV7-2,TRBJ1-2,CASSDRVSVSYGYTF,TGTGCCAGCAGCGACAGGGTTTCTGTTAGCTATGGCTACACCTTC
-,TRBD1,TRBV5-1,TRBJ1-1,CASSLEAGGDMNTEAFF,TGCGCCAGCAGCTTGGAGGCAGGGGGCGACATGAACACTGAAGCTTTCTTT
-,-,TRBV9,TRBJ1-3,CASSADPQVPGNTIYF,TGTGCCAGCAGCGCTGATCCGCAGGTTCCTGGAAACACCATATATTTT
-,TRBD2,TRBV28,TRBJ2-2,CASSLRLAHTGELFF,TGTGCCAGCAGTTTAAGACTAGCTCACACCGGGGAGCTGTTTTTT
-,-,TRBV4-1,TRBJ1-5,CASSQDEDQPQHF,TGCGCCAGCAGCCAAGATGAGGATCAGCCCCAGCATTTT
-,TRBD2,TRBV9,TRBJ2-7,CASSVALAGVHEQYF,TGTGCCAGCAGCGTAGCTCTTGCGGGAGTCCACGAGCAGTACTTC
-,-,TRBV7-2,TRBJ2-5,CASSSLRGLQETQYF,TGTGCCAGCAGCTCCTTAAGGGGACTTCAAGAGACCCAGTACTTC
-,-,TRBV6-4,TRBJ1-3,CASSDPWRDVSFQGGNTIYF,TGTGCCAGCAGTGACCCATGGCGGGACGTGTCGTTCCAGGGTGGAAACACCATATATTTT
once,-,TRBV4-2,TRBJ2-1,CASSQELANEQFF,TGTGCCAGCAGCCAAGAGTTAGCCAATGAGCAGTTCTTC
-,-,TRBV11-2,TRBJ2-7,CASSRGTSRLEQYF,TGTGCCAGCAGCCGTGGGACTTCTAGGCTTGAGCAGTACTTC
-,TRBD1,TRBV7-9,TRBJ1-2,CASSHTGTGDDYGYTF,TGTGCCAGCAGTCATACCGGGACAGGGGATGACTATGGCTACACCTTC
-,TRBD1,TRBV29-1,TRBJ1-4,CSATGQGVEKLFF,TGCAGCGCTACAGGACAGGGCGTAGAAAAACTGTTTTTT
-,TRBD2,TRBV27,TRBJ2-6,CASSLSSGTSGANVLTF,TGTGCCAGCAGTTTATCTAGCGGGACATCTGGGGCCAACGTCCTGACTTTC
-,-,TRBV9,TRBJ2-1,CASSVDPGNYNEQFF,TGTGCCAGCAGCGTAGATCCCGGGAACTACAATGAGCAGTTCTTC
-,-,TRBV7-9,TRBJ2-1,CASSFSHGGGVKQFF,TGTGCCAGCAGCTTTTCTCACGGGGGAGGAGTTAAGCAGTTCTTC